What follows is one T cell receptor (beta chain) and its context. Its antigen is unknown. Naive CD8 cells, CD45RO-negative and positively selected for CCR7, excluded terminally differentiated effector memory CD45RA+ cells. V was clipped by 4 bases and J by 0 bases; unmatched bases: 11. The CDR3 contains 19 residues. Looked up from germline, CDR1 is LNHDA and CDR2 is SQIVND (reference sequence). The data are from a study of shared clonotypes between healthy human individuals. Sequenced by immunoSEQ multiplex PCR; TCRdb stores in-frame clones only, minus some. The sample has 2 million to 2.5 million clones, 90% to 95% seen once; the top ten hold about 1.8%. The study's findings and limits: Generally, naive subsets (rather than memory subsets) showed larger estimated richness.

This TCR was sampled from a man aged 18 to 30 in good health. Some clones in this sample may be carry-over from other donors' samples. Sequenced: naive CD8+ T cells from PBMCs. The rearrangement joins TRBV19 to TRBJ1-5; the match to TRBD1 covers 11 bases. The CDR3 loop is CASSSNRDRGINSNQPQHF. The CDR3 nucleotides are TGTGCCAGTAGTAGTAACCGGGACAGGGGGATTAATAGCAATCAGCCCCAGCATTTT.